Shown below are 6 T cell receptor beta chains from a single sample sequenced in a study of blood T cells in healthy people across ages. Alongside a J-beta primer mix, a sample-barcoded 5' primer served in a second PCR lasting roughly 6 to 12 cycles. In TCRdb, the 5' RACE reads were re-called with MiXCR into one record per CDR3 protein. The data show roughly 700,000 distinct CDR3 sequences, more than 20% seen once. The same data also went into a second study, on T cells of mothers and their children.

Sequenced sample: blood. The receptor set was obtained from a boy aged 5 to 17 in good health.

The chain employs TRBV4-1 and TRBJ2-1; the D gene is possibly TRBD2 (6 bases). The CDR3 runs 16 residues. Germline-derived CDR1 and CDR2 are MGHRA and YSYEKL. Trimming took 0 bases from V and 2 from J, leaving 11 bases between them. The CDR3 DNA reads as TGCGCCAGCAGCCAAGATTTGACGGGAGCCTACAATGAGCAGTTCTTC. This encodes CASSQDLTGAYNEQFF.

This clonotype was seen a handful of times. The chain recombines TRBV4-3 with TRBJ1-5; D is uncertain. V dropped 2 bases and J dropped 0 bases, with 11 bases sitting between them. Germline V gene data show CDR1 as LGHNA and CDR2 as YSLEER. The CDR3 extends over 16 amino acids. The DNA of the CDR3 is TGCGCCAGCAGCCAAAACGTTTGGGTTAGCAATCAGCCCCAGCATTTT. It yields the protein CASSQNVWVSNQPQHF.

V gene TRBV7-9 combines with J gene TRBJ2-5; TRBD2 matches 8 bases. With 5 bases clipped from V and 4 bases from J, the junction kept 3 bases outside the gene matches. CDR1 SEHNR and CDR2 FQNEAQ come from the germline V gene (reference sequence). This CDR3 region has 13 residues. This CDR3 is CASSPGGIETQYF. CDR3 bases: TGTGCCAGCAGCCCGGGGGGGATAGAGACCCAGTACTTC. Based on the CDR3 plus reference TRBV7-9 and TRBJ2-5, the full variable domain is DTGVSQNPRHKITKRGQNVTFRCDPISEHNRLYWYRQTLGQGPEFLTYFQNEAQLEKSRLLSDRFSAERPKGSFSTLEIQRTEQGDSAMYLCASSPGGIETQYFGPGTRLLVL.

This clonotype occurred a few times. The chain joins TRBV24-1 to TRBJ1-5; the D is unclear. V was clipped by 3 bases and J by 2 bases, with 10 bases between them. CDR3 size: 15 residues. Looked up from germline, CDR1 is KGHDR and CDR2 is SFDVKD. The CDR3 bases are TGTGCCACCAGTGATCGCGACACTGGCAATCAGCCCCAGCATTTT. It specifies CATSDRDTGNQPQHF.

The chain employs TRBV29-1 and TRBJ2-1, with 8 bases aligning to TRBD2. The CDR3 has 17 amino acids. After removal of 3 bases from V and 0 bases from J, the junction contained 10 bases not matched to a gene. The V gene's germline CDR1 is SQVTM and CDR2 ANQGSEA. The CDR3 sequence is CSVDSGNFPSSYNEQFF. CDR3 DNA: TGCAGCGTTGATAGCGGGAACTTTCCCAGCTCCTACAATGAGCAGTTCTTC.

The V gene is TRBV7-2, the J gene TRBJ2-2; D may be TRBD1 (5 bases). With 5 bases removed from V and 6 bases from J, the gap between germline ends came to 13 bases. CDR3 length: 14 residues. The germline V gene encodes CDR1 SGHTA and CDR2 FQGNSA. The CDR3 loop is CASSHTTGSGELFF. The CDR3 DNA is TGTGCCAGCAGCCACACTACAGGCTCCGGGGAGCTGTTTTTT.